This T cell receptor beta chain was recorded in a study of T cells after yellow fever vaccination. Points from the study as a whole: Sorted repertoires could include abundant contaminating clonotypes from bulk cells. When the response was secondary, it was weaker but reached its peak faster, day 5 versus 15.

V was pared by 4 bases and J by 6 bases, with 2 bases of the junction left unmatched. The germline V gene encodes CDR1 WNHNN and CDR2 SYGVQD (reference sequence). The CDR3 is 14 amino acids. With regard to this clonotype: What it recognizes is unknown.

TCRdb called the 5' RACE reads again in MiXCR, with one record for every CDR3 protein. The sample includes just under 600,000 distinct CDR3 sequences, about 13% of them seen just once. This clonotype originated in a man between 25 and 39 years old who received the YFV17D yellow fever vaccine. This chain connects TRBV10-1 to TRBJ2-1; 11 bases agree with TRBD2. The sample in question was PBMCs, obtained on the day of the yellow fever booster vaccination. CDR3 nucleotides: TGCGCCAGCAGTGGAACTAGCGGGGGCAATGAGCAGTTCTTC. This sequence encodes CASSGTSGGNEQFF.